This TCR beta chain was captured by sequencing in a study of T cells of healthy individuals. TCRdb called the 5' RACE reads again in MiXCR, with one record for every CDR3 protein. The data show tens of thousands of distinct CDR3 sequences, with roughly 15% seen just once and less than 6% held by the top ten. This clonotype occurred many times. Germline V lookup: CDR1 GTSNPN, CDR2 SVGIG (reference sequence). The V end lost 1 base, the J end lost 7 bases, and 14 bases lay between the germline ends. This CDR3 contains 14 residues. V and J are TRBV30 and TRBJ2-1, with a weak D call TRBD2 (6 bases). This receptor was obtained from a human donor in good health. The CDR3 is CAWSGVTSGNEQFF. In DNA form, the CDR3 reads TGTGCCTGGAGTGGTGTGACTAGTGGGAATGAGCAGTTCTTC.